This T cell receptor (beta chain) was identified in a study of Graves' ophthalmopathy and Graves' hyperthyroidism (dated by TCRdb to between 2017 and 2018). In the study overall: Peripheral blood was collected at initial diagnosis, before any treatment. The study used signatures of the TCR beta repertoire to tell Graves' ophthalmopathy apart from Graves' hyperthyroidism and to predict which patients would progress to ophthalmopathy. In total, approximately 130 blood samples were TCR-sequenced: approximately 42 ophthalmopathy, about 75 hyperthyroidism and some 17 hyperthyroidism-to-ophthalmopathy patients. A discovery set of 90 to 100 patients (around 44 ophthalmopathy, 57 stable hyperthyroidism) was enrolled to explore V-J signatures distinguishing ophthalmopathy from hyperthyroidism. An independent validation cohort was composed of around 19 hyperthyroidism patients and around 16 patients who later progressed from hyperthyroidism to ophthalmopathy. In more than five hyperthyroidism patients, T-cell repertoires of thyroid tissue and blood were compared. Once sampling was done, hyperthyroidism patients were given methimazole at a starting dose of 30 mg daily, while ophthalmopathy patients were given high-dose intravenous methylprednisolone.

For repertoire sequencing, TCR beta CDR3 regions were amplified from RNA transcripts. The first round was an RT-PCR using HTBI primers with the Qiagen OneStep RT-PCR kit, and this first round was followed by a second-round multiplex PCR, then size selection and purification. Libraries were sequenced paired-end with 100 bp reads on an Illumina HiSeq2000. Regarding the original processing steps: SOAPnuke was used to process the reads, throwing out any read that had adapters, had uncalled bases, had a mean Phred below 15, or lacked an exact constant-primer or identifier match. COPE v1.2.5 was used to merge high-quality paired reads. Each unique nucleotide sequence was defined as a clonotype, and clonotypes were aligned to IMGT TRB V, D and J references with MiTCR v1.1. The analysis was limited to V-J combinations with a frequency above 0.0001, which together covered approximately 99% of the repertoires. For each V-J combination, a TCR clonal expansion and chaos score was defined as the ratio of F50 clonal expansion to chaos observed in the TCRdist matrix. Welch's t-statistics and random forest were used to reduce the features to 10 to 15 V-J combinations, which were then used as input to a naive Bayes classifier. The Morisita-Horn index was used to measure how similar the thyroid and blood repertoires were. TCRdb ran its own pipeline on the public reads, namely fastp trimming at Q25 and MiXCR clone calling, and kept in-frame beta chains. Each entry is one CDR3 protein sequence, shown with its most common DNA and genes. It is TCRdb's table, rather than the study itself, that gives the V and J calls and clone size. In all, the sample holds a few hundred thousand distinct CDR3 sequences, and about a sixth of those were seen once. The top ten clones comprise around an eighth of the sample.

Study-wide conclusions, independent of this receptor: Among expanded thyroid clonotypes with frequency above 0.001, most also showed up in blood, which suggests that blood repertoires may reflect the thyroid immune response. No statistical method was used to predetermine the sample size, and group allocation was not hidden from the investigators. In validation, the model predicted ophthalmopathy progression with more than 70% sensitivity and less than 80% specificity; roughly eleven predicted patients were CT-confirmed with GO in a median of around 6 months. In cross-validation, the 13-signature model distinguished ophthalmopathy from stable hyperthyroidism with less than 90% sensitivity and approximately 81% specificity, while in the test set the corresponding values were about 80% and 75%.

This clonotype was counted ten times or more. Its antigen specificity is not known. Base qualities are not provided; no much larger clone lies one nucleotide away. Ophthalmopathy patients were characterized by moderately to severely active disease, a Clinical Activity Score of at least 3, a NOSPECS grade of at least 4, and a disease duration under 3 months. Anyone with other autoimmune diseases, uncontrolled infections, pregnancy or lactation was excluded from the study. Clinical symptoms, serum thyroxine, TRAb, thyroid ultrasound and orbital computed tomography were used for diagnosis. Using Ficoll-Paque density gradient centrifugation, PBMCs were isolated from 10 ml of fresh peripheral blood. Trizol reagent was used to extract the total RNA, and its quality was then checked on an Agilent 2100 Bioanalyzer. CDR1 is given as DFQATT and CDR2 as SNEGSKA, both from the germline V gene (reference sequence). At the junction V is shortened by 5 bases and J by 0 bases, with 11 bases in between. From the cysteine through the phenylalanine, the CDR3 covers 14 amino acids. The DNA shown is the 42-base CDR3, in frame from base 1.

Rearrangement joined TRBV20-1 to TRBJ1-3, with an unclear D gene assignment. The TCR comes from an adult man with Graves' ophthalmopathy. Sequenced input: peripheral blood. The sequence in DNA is TGCAGTGCTCCGATCTCAGGCTCTGGAAACACCATATATTTT. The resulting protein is CSAPISGSGNTIYF.